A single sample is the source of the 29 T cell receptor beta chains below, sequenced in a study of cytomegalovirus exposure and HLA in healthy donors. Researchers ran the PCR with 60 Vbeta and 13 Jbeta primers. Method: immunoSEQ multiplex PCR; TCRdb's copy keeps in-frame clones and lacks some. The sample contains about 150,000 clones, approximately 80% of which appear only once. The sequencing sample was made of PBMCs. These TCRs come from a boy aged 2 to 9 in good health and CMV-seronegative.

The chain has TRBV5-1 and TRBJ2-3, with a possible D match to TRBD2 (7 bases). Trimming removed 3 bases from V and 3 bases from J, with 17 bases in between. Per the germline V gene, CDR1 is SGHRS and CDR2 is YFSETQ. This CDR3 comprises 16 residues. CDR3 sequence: CASSWTAGAVTDTQYF. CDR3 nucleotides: TGCGCCAGCAGCTGGACGGCGGGGGCGGTGACAGATACGCAGTATTTT.

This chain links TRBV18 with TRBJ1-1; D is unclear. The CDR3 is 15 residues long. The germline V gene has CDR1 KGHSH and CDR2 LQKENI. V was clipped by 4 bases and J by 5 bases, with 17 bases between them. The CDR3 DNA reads TGTGCCAGCTCACTCCGAGGCGGCGGAGGGACTGAAGCTTTCTTT. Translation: CASSLRGGGGTEAFF.

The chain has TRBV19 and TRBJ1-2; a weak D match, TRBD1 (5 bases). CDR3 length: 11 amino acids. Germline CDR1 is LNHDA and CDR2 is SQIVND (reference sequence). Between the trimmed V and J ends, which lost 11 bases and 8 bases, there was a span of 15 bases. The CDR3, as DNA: TGTGCCCAGGAGGGTGGGGGAGGCTACACCTTC. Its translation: CAQEGGGGYTF.

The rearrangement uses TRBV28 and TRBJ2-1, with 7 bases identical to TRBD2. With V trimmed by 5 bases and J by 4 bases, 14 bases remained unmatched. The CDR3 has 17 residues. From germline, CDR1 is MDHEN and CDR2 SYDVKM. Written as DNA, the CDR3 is TGTGCCAGCAGTCCCAGTGGTAGCGGGCAACGATACAATGAGCAGTTCTTC. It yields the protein CASSPSGSGQRYNEQFF.

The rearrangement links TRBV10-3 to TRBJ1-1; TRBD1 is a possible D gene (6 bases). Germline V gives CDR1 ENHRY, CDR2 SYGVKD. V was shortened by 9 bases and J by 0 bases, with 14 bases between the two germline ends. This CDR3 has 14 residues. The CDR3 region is CAICSGAMNTEAFF. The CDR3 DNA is TGTGCCATTTGCTCAGGGGCAATGAACACTGAAGCTTTCTTT.

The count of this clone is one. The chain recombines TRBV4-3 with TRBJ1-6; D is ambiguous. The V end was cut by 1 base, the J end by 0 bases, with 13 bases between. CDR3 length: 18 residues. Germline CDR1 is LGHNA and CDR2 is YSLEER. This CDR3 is CASSQAVQRSSYNSPLHF. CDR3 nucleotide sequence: TGCGCCAGCAGCCAAGCTGTACAACGGAGCTCCTATAATTCACCCCTCCACTTT.

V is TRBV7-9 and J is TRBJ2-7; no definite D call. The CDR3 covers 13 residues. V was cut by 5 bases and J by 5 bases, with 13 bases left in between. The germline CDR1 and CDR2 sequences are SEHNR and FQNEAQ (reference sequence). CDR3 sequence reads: CASSPPPVHEQYF. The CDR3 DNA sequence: TGTGCCAGCAGCCCGCCCCCAGTCCACGAGCAGTACTTC.

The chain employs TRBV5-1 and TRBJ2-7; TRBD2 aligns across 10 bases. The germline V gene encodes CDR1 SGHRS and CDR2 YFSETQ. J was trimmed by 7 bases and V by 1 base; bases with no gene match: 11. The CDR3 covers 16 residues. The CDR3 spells CASSLSPLAGEMEQYF. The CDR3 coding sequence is TGCGCCAGCAGCTTGTCGCCTCTAGCGGGAGAAATGGAGCAGTACTTC.

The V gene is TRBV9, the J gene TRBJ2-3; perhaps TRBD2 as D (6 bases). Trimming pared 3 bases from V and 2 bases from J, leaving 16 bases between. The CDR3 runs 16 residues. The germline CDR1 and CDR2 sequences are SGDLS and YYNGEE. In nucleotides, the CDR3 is TGTGCCAGCAGCGCCCCCGGGACTCGTCCCACAGATACGCAGTATTTT. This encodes CASSAPGTRPTDTQYF.

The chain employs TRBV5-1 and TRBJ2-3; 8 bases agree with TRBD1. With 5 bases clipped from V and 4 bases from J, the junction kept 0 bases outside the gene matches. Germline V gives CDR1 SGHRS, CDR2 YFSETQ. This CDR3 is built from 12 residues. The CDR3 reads CASRGQADTQYF. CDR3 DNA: TGCGCCAGCAGGGGACAGGCAGATACGCAGTATTTT.

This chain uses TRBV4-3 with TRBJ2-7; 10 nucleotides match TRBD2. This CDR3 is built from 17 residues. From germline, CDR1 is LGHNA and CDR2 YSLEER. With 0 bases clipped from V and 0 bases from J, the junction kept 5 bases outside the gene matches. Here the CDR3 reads CASSQDPPSGSSYEQYF. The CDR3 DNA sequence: TGCGCCAGCAGCCAAGACCCGCCTAGCGGGAGCTCCTACGAGCAGTACTTC.

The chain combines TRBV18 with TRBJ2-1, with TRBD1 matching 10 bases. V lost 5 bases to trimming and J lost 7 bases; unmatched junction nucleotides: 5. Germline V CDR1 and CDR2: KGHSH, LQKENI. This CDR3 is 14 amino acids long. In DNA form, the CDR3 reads TGTGCCAGCTCAAGGGACAGGGGAGAGAATGAGCAGTTCTTC. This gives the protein CASSRDRGENEQFF.

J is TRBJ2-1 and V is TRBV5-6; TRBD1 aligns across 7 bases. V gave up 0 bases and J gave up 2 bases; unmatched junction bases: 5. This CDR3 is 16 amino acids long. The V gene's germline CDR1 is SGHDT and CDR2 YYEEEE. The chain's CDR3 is CASSLGQGIAYNEQFF. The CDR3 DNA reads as TGTGCCAGCAGCTTGGGACAGGGAATCGCCTACAATGAGCAGTTCTTC.

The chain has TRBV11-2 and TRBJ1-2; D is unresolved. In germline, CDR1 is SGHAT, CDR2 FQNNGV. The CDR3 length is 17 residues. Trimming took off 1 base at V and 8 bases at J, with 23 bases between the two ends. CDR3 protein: CASSLVRGGDRMGGYTF. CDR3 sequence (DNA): TGTGCCAGCAGCTTAGTGCGGGGTGGAGATCGCATGGGAGGCTACACCTTC.

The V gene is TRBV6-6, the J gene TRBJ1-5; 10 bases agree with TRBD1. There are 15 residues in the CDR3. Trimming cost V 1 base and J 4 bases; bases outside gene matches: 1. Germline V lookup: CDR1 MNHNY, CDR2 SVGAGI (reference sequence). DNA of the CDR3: TGTGCCAGCAGTTACTGGGACAGGGGTAATCAGCCCCAGCATTTT. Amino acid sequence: CASSYWDRGNQPQHF.

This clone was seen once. CDR3 protein: CASSIRQGASTEAFF. The CDR3 nucleotides are TGTGCCAGTAGTATAAGACAGGGGGCGAGCACTGAAGCTTTCTTT. The chain joins TRBV19 to TRBJ1-1; TRBD1 matches at 10 bases. CDR1 is LNHDA, CDR2 SQIVND, per germline (reference sequence). The J segment lost 4 bases and the V segment lost 2 bases, leaving 4 bases of the junction unmatched. The CDR3 contains 15 residues.

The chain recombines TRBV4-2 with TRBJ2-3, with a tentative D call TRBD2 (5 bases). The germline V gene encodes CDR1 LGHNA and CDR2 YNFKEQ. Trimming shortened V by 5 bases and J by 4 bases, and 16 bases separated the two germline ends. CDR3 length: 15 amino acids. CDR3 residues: CASSGSRDAADTQYF. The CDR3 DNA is TGTGCCAGCAGCGGCTCACGGGATGCGGCAGATACGCAGTATTTT.

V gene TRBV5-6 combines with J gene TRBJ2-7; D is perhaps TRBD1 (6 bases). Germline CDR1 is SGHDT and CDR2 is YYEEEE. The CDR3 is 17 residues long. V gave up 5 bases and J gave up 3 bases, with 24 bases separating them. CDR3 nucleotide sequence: TGTGCCAGCAGACCCTGGCGGACAGCCCAAACAAACTACGAGCAGTACTTC. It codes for CASRPWRTAQTNYEQYF.

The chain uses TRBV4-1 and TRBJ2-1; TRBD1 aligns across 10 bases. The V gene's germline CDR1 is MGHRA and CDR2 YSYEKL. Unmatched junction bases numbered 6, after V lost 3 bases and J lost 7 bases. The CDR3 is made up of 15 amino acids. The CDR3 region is CASSQRQGARNEQFF. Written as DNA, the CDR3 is TGCGCCAGCAGCCAGAGACAGGGGGCGAGGAATGAGCAGTTCTTC.

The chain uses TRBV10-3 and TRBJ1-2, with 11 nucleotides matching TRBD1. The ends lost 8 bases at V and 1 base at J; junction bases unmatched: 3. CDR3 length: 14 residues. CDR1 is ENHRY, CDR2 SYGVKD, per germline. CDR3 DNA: TGTGCCATCCGCGGGACAGGGGGTAACTATGGCTACACCTTC. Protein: CAIRGTGGNYGYTF.

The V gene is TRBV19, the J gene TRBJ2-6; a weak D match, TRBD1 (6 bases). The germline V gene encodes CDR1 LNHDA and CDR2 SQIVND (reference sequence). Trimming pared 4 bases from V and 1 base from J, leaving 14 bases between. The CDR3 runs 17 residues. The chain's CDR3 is CASSNNRALSGANVLTF. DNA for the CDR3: TGTGCCAGTAGTAATAACAGGGCTCTTTCTGGGGCCAACGTCCTGACTTTC.

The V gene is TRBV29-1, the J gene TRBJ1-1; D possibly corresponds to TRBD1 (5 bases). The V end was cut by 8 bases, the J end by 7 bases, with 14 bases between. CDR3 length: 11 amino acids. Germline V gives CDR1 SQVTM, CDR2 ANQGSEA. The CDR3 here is CSPQTGGEAFF. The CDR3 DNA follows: TGCAGCCCTCAAACGGGGGGTGAAGCTTTCTTT.

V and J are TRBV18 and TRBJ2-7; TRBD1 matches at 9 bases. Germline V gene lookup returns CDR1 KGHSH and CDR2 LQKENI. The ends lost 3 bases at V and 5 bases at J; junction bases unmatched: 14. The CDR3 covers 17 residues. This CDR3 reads CASSPSSSGTGSHEQYF. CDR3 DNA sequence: TGTGCCAGCTCACCTTCATCCTCCGGGACAGGGTCCCACGAGCAGTACTTC.

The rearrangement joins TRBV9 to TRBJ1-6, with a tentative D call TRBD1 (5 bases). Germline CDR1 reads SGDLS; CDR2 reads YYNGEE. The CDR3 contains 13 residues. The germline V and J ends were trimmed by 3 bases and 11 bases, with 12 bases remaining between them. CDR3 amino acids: CASSANGGAPLHF. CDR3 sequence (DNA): TGTGCCAGCAGCGCTAATGGGGGGGCACCCCTCCACTTT.

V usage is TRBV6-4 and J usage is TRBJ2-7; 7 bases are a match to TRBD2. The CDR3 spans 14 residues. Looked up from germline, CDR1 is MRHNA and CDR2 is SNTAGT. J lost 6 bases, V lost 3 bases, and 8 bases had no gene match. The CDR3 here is CASSEKLGGSEQYF. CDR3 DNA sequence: TGTGCCAGCAGTGAGAAGCTAGGCGGGAGCGAGCAGTACTTC.

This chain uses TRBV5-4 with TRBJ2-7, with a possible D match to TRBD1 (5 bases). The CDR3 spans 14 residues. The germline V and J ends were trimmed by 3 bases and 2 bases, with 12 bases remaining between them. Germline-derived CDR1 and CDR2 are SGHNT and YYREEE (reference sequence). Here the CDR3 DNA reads TGTGCCAGCAGCTCCTCGGACACACCCTACGAGCAGTACTTC. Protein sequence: CASSSSDTPYEQYF. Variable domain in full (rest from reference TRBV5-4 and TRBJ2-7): ETGVTQSPTHLIKTRGQQVTLRCSSQSGHNTVSWYQQALGQGPQFIFQYYREEENGRGNFPPRFSGLQFPNYSSELNVNALELDDSALYLCASSSSDTPYEQYFGPGTRLTVT.

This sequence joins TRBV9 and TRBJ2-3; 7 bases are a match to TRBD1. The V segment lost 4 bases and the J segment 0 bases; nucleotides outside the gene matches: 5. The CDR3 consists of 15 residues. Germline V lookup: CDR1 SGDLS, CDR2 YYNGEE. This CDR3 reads CASSIGTVSTDTQYF. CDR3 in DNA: TGTGCCAGCAGCATCGGGACAGTGAGCACAGATACGCAGTATTTT.

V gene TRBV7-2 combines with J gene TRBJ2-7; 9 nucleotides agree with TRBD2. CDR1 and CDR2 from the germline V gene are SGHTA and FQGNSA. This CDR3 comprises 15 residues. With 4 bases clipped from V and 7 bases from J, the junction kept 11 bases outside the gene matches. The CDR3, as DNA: TGTGCCAGCAGCTCCGGGACTAGCTCCCCTGAGGAGCAGTACTTC. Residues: CASSSGTSSPEEQYF.

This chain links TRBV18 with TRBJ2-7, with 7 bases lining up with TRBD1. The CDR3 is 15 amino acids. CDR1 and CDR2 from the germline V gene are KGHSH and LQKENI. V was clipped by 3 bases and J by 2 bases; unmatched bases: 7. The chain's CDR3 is CASSPNRGKAYEQYF. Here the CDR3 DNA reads TGTGCCAGCTCACCTAACAGGGGCAAGGCCTACGAGCAGTACTTC.